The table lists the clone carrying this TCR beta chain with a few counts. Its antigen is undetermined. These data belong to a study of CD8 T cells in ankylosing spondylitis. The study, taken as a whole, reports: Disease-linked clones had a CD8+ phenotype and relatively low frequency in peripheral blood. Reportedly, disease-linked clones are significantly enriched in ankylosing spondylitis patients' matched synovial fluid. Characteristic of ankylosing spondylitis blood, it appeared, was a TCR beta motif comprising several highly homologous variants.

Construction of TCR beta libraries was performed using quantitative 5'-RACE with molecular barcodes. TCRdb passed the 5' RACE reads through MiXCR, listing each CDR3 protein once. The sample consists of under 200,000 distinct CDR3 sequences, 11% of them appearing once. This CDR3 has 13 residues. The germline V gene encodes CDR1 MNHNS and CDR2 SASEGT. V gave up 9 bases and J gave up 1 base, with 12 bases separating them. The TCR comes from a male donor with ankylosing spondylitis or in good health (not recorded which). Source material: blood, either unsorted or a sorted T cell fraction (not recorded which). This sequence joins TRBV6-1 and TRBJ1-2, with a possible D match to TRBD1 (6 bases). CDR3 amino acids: CASKRGDNYGYTF. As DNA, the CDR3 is TGTGCCAGTAAGAGGGGGGATAACTATGGCTACACCTTC.